These T cell receptor beta chains were read from a single sample in a study of a mutant IDH1 vaccine in newly diagnosed glioma. The repertoire was sequenced with immunoSEQ multiplex PCR; TCRdb's copy has only in-frame clones and lacks some. The table records 58,000 or so clones, roughly nine tenths of them present only once. These TCRs' antigens remain unknown. This sample comprised PBMCs, obtained from a glioma patient whose treatment included an IDH1 peptide vaccine. These TCRs come from a man aged 35 to 55 with glioma. The CDR3 runs from the conserved cysteine through the conserved F or W. A D gene is named only where the DNA matches it firmly. Clone size is given for some rows only: seen once, a few or many times, or a class if the clone is expanded.

.	TRBV6-6	TRBD1	TRBJ1-5	CASNDDRANRPQHF	TGTGCCAGCAACGATGACAGGGCGAATCGGCCCCAGCATTTT
.	TRBV27	.	TRBJ1-3	CASSLSPVGTGNTIYF	TGTGCCAGCAGTTTATCCCCCGTAGGGACAGGAAACACCATATATTTT
.	TRBV6-5	.	TRBJ2-6	CASSYVPGANVLTF	TGTGCCAGCAGTTATGTGCCCGGGGCCAACGTCCTGACTTTC
.	TRBV9	TRBD2	TRBJ2-5	CASSFGLAGETQYF	TGTGCCAGCAGCTTCGGACTAGCGGGAGAGACCCAGTACTTC
.	TRBV19	.	TRBJ1-3	CASIRLGAKESSGNTIYF	TGTGCCAGTATTAGGTTAGGGGCAAAGGAGAGCTCTGGAAACACCATATATTTT
.	TRBV7-2	TRBD1	TRBJ2-3	CASSLNRGRTDTQYF	TGTGCCAGCAGCTTGAACAGGGGGCGGACAGATACGCAGTATTTT
.	TRBV2	.	TRBJ2-2	CASSGRDGANTGELFF	TGTGCCAGCAGTGGCCGGGACGGAGCAAACACCGGGGAGCTGTTTTTT
.	TRBV19	.	TRBJ1-5	CASTFSRGANQPQHF	TGTGCCAGTACTTTCTCTAGGGGGGCTAATCAGCCCCAGCATTTT
.	TRBV21-1	.	TRBJ2-3	CARWGTVLTTTDTQYF	TGTGCCAGGTGGGGGACAGTCCTTACGACCACAGATACGCAGTATTTT
.	TRBV28	.	TRBJ1-2	CASTPGTNYGYTF	TGTGCCAGCACGCCCGGCACCAACTATGGCTACACCTTC
.	TRBV7-8	TRBD2	TRBJ2-7	CASRDILAGVSGEQYF	TGTGCCAGCAGAGATATTCTAGCGGGAGTTTCTGGCGAGCAGTACTTC
once	TRBV10-3	.	TRBJ2-7	CAISDASDQQYF	TGTGCCATCAGTGATGCGAGCGATCAGCAGTACTTC
.	TRBV7-2	.	TRBJ2-1	CASSRGTLNEQFF	TGTGCCAGCAGCAGAGGGACCCTCAATGAGCAGTTCTTC
few	TRBV7-8	.	TRBJ2-6	CASSPGVAGANVLTF	TGTGCCAGCAGCCCGGGGGTAGCTGGGGCCAACGTCCTGACTTTC
.	TRBV18	TRBD1	TRBJ1-2	CASSPPGQRHDSYGYTF	TGTGCCAGCTCACCACCGGGACAGAGACATGATAGCTATGGCTACACCTTC
.	TRBV10-3	TRBD2	TRBJ2-7	CAISAGLVFEQYF	TGTGCCATCAGTGCCGGACTAGTTTTCGAGCAGTACTTC
once	TRBV7-8	TRBD1	TRBJ2-7	CASSLRQGSNEQYF	TGTGCCAGCAGCTTAAGACAGGGTAGCAACGAGCAGTACTTC
.	TRBV5-6	.	TRBJ2-3	CASSWGVLSLPDTQYF	TGTGCCAGCAGTTGGGGAGTCCTTTCTTTGCCAGATACGCAGTATTTT
.	TRBV19	.	TRBJ2-2	CASRPDRPNTGELFF	TGTGCCAGTAGGCCTGACAGGCCGAACACCGGGGAGCTGTTTTTT
.	TRBV29-1	TRBD2	TRBJ2-2	CSVRTSGSRDTGELFF	TGCAGCGTACGGACTAGCGGGAGTCGCGACACCGGGGAGCTGTTTTTT
.	TRBV27	.	TRBJ2-7	CASSLSSWEGGSYEQYF	TGTGCCAGCAGTTTAAGTAGCTGGGAGGGGGGGTCCTACGAGCAGTACTTC
.	TRBV6-5	.	TRBJ1-1	CASSGSGVLGAEAFF	TGTGCCAGCAGCGGATCCGGGGTTCTGGGGGCTGAAGCTTTCTTT
few	TRBV5-1	.	TRBJ2-5	CASSWGPGEETQYF	TGCGCCAGCAGCTGGGGGCCCGGCGAAGAGACCCAGTACTTC
.	TRBV9	.	TRBJ2-1	CASSAARKGHNEQFF	TGTGCCAGCAGCGCCGCCCGTAAGGGGCACAATGAGCAGTTCTTC
few	TRBV6-5	.	TRBJ1-2	CASSHPRAANYGYTF	TGTGCCAGCAGTCACCCTCGCGCGGCTAACTATGGCTACACCTTC